This TCR beta chain was captured in a study of CD8+ T cells in alopecia areata. The overall study: It was oral tofacitinib, at 5 to 10 mg twice daily, that treated patients received.

Treatment indicated: oral pan-JAK inhibitor, 5-10 mg twice daily. Trimming shortened V by 3 bases and J by 10 bases, and 11 bases separated the two germline ends. The CDR3 covers 12 residues. Per germline, CDR1 MDHEN and CDR2 SYDVKM. In each case, RNA was isolated and then reverse transcribed into cDNA as the sequencing template. Using immunoSEQ multiplex PCR, the repertoire was profiled, and TCRdb retains in-frame clones only, with some absent. Of approximately 210,000 clones in the sample, 55% to 70% were seen once. This sequence joins TRBV28 and TRBJ2-3; TRBD2 might be the D (6 bases). This sequence originates from a human donor with alopecia areata. The sequences come from CD4+ T cells sorted from blood, collected at week 4, from a patient treated with tofacitinib. DNA for the CDR3: TGTGCCAGCAGTTTTTCTAGCGAGGCGCAGTATTTT. Translation: CASSFSSEAQYF.